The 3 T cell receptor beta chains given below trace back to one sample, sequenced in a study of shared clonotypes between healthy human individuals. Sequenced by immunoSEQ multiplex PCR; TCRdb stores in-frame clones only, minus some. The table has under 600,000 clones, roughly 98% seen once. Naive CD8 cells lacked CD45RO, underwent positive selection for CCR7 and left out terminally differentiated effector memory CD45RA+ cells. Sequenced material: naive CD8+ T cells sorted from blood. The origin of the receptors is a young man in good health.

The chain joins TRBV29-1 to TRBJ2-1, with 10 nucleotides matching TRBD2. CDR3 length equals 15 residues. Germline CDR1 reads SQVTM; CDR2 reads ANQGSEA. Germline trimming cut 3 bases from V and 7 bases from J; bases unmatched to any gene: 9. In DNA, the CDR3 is TGCAGCGTTGAGCCAGCGGGAGGGCTTAATAATGAGCAGTTCTTC. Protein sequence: CSVEPAGGLNNEQFF.

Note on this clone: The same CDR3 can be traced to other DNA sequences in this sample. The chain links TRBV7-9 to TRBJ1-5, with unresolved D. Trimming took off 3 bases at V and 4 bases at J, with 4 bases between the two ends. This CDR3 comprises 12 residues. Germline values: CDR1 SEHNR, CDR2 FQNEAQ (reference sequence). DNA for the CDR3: TGTGCCAGCAGCTTGCCTAATCAGCCCCAGCATTTT. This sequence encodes CASSLPNQPQHF.

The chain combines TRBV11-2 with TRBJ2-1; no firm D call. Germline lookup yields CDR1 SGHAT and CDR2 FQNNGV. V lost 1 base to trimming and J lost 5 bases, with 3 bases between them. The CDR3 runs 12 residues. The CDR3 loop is CASSLGDNEQFF. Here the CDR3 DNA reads TGTGCCAGCAGCTTAGGAGACAATGAGCAGTTCTTC.